One sample yielded the 7 T cell receptor beta chains listed below, sequenced in a study of blood T cell repertoires in COVID-19 (dated by TCRdb to the early 2020s). Library creation used the immunoSEQ multiplex PCR assay. The table was pulled from immuneACCESS by TCRdb, which kept in-frame rearrangements only. Such tables lose some clones; where checked, under half of the loss comes from unresolved V genes, and the rest has no known cause. In all, the sample holds approximately 150,000 clones, and roughly four fifths of those were seen once. Less than 3% of the sample rests with the top ten. Sequencing was done on a sample of peripheral blood. Receptors originate from a woman older than 75 with COVID-19, enrolled during active disease.

This clone is a singleton in its sample. The chain uses TRBV18 and TRBJ1-1; D call uncertain. Germline V CDR1 and CDR2: KGHSH, LQKENI. The length of the CDR3 is 15 residues. Trimming took off 0 bases at V and 1 base at J, with 9 bases between the two ends. CDR3 nucleotides: TGTGCCAGCTCACCACCGGTACAGCAGAACACTGAAGCTTTCTTT. It is translated as CASSPPVQQNTEAFF.

V and J are TRBV5-1 and TRBJ1-3, with D maybe TRBD1 (5 bases). V was shortened by 0 bases and J by 2 bases, with 9 bases between the two germline ends. Germline V gene sequence: CDR1 SGHRS, CDR2 YFSETQ. CDR3 length equals 15 residues. The CDR3 reads CASSLEAGTGNTIYF. The DNA for the CDR3 is TGCGCCAGCAGCTTGGAAGCAGGGACTGGAAACACCATATATTTT.

The genes are TRBV7-2 and TRBJ1-2, with D possibly being TRBD1 (6 bases). This CDR3 is 12 amino acids long. The ends were cut back, 3 bases at V and 8 bases at J, with 10 bases in the middle. Germline values: CDR1 SGHTA, CDR2 FQGNSA. The CDR3: CASSFPRGGYTF. CDR3 nucleotides: TGTGCCAGCAGCTTTCCCAGGGGAGGCTACACCTTC.

The V and J genes are TRBV2 and TRBJ1-2, with 7 bases matching TRBD1. This CDR3 comprises 16 residues. From germline, CDR1 is SNHLY and CDR2 FYNNEI. Losses at the gene ends were 4 bases for V and 2 bases for J; bases not matched to a gene: 10. CDR3 region: CASSGGTGQPNYGYTF. For the CDR3, the DNA is TGTGCCAGCAGTGGGGGAACGGGACAGCCCAACTATGGCTACACCTTC. The full variable domain, completed using reference TRBV2 and TRBJ1-2, is EPEVTQTPSHQVTQMGQEVILRCVPISNHLYFYWYRQILGQKVEFLVSFYNNEISEKSEIFDDQFSVERPDGSNFTLKIRSTKLEDSAMYFCASSGGTGQPNYGYTFGSGTRLTVV.

The chain uses TRBV5-1 and TRBJ1-5; D unclear. Looked up from germline, CDR1 is SGHRS and CDR2 is YFSETQ. With 0 bases removed from V and 4 bases from J, the gap between germline ends came to 11 bases. This CDR3 is built from 15 residues. The CDR3 region is CASSLVVQSNQPQHF. The CDR3 region has the DNA TGCGCCAGCAGCTTGGTGGTACAAAGTAATCAGCCCCAGCATTTT.

The J gene is TRBJ2-6, the V gene TRBV5-6; no reliable D call. Trimming took 8 bases from V and 0 from J, leaving 9 bases between them. CDR1 is SGHDT, CDR2 YYEEEE, per germline. The CDR3 is 14 residues long. The CDR3 region is CASATDSGANVLTF. CDR3 sequence (DNA): TGTGCCAGTGCCACAGACTCTGGGGCCAACGTCCTGACTTTC.

The rearrangement uses TRBV27 and TRBJ2-3; TRBD1 might be the D (6 bases). The CDR3 length is 15 residues. Deletions cut 4 bases from V and 3 bases from J, with 14 bases between. CDR1 is MNHEY, CDR2 SMNVEV, per germline (reference sequence). The chain's CDR3 is CASSYWGRGTDTQYF. CDR3 sequence (DNA): TGTGCCAGCAGTTATTGGGGCAGGGGAACAGATACGCAGTATTTT.